The sequence of this T cell receptor (beta chain) was determined in a study of blood T cell repertoires in COVID-19 (dated by TCRdb to 2018 to 2021). Broadly, across the study: Samples covering the acute and convalescent phases of COVID-19 were provided by collaborators in the United States, Italy and Spain. Where HLA class I and class II types were available, the types were taken from metadata supplied by the sample provider, not from assay-based typing. The samples were drawn from two sources: the first 160 participants of the ongoing ImmuneRACE study, and approximately 1,300 subjects contributed by 6 global collaborators. The material from the prospective study consisted of cDNA or gDNA derived from T cells, B-cell-depleted T cells, or PBMCs. The sample metadata nearly always contained a de-identified subject ID, COVID-19 status, age in years and sex. The repertoires were released in a freely available public database meant as a resource for research on the immune response to SARS-CoV-2. The dataset comprised deeply sampled blood TCRbeta repertoires from subjects exposed to, actively infected with, or recovered from COVID-19.

Deletion took 2 bases off V and 3 bases off J, with a span of 11 bases between the germline ends. The CDR1 and CDR2 encoded by the germline V gene are SGHRS and YFSETQ. Including cysteine and phenylalanine, the CDR3 has 14 amino acids. Solely the CDR3 DNA is kept, with 42 bases framed from the first base. The immunoSEQ Assay, a bias-controlled multiplex PCR, was used to amplify TCRbeta CDR3 regions from genomic DNA. On the authors' methods: Within the assay, amplification of reference gene primers was used to estimate how many nucleated cells each sample contained. To quantify the absolute abundance of each unique TCRbeta CDR3 rearrangement, sequence reads were collapsed and filtered. Productive Simpson clonality was computed per sample as the square root of Simpson's diversity index over productive rearrangements. The clones in this table, taken by TCRdb from immuneACCESS, are in-frame only. Not every clone is retained; where verified, under half of the shortfall comes from an unresolved V gene, and the cause of the rest is unknown. V and J calls and clone size are those listed in that table; D and trimming were worked out from the DNA. The sample data list roughly 140,000 clones, and about four fifths of these were observed just once. Over 0.5% of the sample lies in the top ten.

Whole blood was collected in K2EDTA tubes by collaborating institutions according to the institutions' own protocols. For TCRbeta analysis, collaborator samples were shipped as frozen whole blood, as isolated PBMCs, or as DNA extracted from either sample type. Broader findings and caveats from the paper: How much clinical and demographic metadata was included differed by source and by participant, and the metadata was provided uncurated.

Comments on this clone: It has no known antigen specificity. The record has no base qualities; no much larger clone is one base away.

The sequenced sample was peripheral blood. This TCR was sampled from a man aged 55 to 70 with acute or convalescent COVID-19. This sequence uses TRBV5-1 and TRBJ1-1; 5 matching bases give a weak D call of TRBD1. The nucleotide sequence is TGCGCCAGCAGCTTCGGGGGTAGTCACACTGAAGCTTTCTTT. This is translated as CASSFGGSHTEAFF.